Detailed here is one T cell receptor beta chain. Its antigen remains unidentified. CDR1 is LGHNA and CDR2 is YNFKEQ in the germline V gene. The CDR3 has 16 amino acids. V lost 5 bases and J lost 4, with 21 bases in between. CD4+ and CD8+ cells were isolated by positive magnetic bead selection, with purity checked by flow cytometry. This record comes from a study of somatic mutations in cytotoxic T cells in rheumatoid arthritis. General observations from the study: Rheumatoid arthritis patients, but not healthy controls, exhibited increasing CD8+ clonality with age. The antigen targets of the expanded CD8+ clones were unknown. More than 20% of CD8+ cells belonged to the largest clone in about an eighth of the 65 patients.

Sequencing was performed with immunoSEQ multiplex PCR; in TCRdb, only in-frame clones are kept and a portion is missing. This sample yields 15,000 to 20,000 clones, of which 80% are seen a single time; 28% belongs to the top ten. This chain joins TRBV4-2 and TRBJ2-7, with a weak D call TRBD2 (6 bases). The receptor was isolated from an adult with rheumatoid arthritis. The specimen was CD8+ T cells sorted from blood. The CDR3 reads CASSLEGGGADYEQYF. Written as DNA, the CDR3 is TGTGCCAGCAGCTTAGAAGGTGGAGGGGCTGATTACGAGCAGTACTTC.